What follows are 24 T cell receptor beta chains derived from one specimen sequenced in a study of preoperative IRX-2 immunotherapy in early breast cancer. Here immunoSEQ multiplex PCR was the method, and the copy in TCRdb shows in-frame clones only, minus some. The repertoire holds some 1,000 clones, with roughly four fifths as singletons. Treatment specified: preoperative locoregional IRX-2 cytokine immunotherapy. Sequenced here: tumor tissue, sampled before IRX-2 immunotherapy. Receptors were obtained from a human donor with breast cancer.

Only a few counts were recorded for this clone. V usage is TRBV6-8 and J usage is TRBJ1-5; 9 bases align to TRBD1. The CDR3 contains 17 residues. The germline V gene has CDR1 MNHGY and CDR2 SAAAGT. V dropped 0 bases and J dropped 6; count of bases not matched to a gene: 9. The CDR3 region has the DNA TGTGCCAGCAGTTACTCTACACCGGGACAGGGTTTTCAGCCCCAGCATTTT. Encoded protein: CASSYSTPGQGFQPQHF.

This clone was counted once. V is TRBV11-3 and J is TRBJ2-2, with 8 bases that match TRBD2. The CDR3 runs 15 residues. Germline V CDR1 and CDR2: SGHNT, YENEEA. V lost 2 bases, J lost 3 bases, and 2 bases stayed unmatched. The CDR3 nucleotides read TGTGCCAGCAGCTTAAGGCGGGAGGACACCGGGGAGCTGTTTTTT. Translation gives CASSLRREDTGELFF.

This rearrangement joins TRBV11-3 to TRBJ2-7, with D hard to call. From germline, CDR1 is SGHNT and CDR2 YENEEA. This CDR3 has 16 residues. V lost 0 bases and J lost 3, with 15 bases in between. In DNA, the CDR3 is TGTGCCAGCAGCTTAGATGAGTTTTCTGATGACTACGAGCAGTACTTC. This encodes CASSLDEFSDDYEQYF.

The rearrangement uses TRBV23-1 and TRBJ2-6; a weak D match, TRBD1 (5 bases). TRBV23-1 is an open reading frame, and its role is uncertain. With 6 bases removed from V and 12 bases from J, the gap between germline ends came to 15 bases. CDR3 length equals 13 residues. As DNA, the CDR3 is TGCGCCAGCAGCGTAGACAGTGGCGGCGTCCTGACTTTC. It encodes CASSVDSGGVLTF.

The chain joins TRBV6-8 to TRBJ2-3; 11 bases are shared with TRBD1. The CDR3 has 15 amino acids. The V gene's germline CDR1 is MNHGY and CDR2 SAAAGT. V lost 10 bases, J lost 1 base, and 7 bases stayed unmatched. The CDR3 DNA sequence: TGTGCCAAAGGGGGACAGGGGGGTCGCACAGATACGCAGTATTTT. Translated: CAKGGQGGRTDTQYF.

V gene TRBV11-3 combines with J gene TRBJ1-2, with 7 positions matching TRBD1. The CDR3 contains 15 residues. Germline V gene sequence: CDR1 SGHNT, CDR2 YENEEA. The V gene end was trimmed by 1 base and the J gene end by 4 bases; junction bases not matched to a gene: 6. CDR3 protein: CASSLVPGGGYGYTF. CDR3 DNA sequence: TGTGCCAGCAGCTTAGTGCCAGGGGGTGGCTATGGCTACACCTTC.

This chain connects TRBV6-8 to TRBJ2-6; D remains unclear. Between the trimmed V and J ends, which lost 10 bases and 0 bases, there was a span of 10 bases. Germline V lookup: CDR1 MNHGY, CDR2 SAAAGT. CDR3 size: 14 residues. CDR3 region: CATQVGSGANVLTF. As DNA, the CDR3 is TGTGCCACCCAGGTGGGCTCTGGGGCCAACGTCCTGACTTTC.

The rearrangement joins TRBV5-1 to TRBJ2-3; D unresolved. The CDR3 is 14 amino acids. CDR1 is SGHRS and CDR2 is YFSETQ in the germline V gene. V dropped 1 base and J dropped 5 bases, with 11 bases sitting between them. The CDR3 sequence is CASSLITSEDTQYF. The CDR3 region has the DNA TGCGCCAGCAGCTTGATCACATCAGAAGATACGCAGTATTTT.

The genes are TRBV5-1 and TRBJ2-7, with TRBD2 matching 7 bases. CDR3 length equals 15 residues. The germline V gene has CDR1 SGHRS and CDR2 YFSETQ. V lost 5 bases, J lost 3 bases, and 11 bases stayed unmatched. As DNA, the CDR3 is TGCGCCAGCAGGATTGGAGGCACTAGCGACTACGAGCAGTACTTC. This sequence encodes CASRIGGTSDYEQYF.

The CDR3 sequence: CASSYKAGPSFGSAGNTIYF. CDR3 nucleotide sequence: TGTGCCAGCAGTTACAAGGCGGGACCGAGCTTCGGAAGTGCTGGAAACACCATATATTTT. The chain is built from TRBV6-8 and TRBJ1-3; perhaps TRBD1 as D (5 bases). V lost 2 bases, J lost 2 bases, and 25 bases lay in between. The CDR3 is made up of 20 amino acids. The germline gives CDR1 MNHGY, CDR2 SAAAGT.

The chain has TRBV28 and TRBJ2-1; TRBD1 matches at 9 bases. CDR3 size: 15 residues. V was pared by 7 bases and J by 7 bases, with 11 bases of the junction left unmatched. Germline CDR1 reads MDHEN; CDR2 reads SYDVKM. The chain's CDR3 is CASTLGGTGWNEQFF. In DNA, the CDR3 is TGTGCCAGCACCCTTGGTGGGACAGGGTGGAATGAGCAGTTCTTC. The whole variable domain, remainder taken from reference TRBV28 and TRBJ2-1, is DVKVTQSSRYLVKRTGEKVFLECVQDMDHENMFWYRQDPGLGLRLIYFSYDVKMKEKGDIPEGYSVSREKKERFSLILESASTNQTSMYLCASTLGGTGWNEQFFGPGTRLTVL.

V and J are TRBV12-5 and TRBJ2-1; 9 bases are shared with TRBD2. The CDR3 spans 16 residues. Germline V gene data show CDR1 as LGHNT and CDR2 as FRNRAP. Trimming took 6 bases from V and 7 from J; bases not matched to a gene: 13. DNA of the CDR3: TGTGCTAGTGGACCCCCACTTGCGGGAGGGCCTAATGAGCAGTTCTTC. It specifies CASGPPLAGGPNEQFF.

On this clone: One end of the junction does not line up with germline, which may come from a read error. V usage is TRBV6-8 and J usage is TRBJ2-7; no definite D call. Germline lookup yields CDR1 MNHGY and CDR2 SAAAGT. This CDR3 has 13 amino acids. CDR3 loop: CAISAGSYYEQYF. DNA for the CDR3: TGTGCCATCAGTGCAGGCTCATACTACGAGCAGTACTTC.

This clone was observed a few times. CDR3 loop: CASSPTVMNTEAFF. CDR3 DNA: TGCGCCAGCTCCCCGACAGTCATGAACACTGAAGCTTTCTTT. The rearrangement uses TRBV10-2 and TRBJ1-1; maybe TRBD1 (5 bases). Germline values: CDR1 WSHSY, CDR2 SAAADI. The CDR3 spans 14 residues. Trimming cost V 8 bases and J 0 bases, with 13 bases left between them.

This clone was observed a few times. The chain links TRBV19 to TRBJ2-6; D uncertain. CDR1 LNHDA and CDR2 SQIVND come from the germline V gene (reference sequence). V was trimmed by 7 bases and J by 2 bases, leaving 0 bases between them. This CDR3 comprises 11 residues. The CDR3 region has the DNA TGTGCCAGTACTGGGGCCAACGTCCTGACTTTC. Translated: CASTGANVLTF. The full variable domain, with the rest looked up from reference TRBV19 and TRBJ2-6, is DGGITQSPKYLFRKEGQNVTLSCEQNLNHDAMYWYRQDPGQGLRLIYYSQIVNDFQKGDIAEGYSVSREKKESFPLTVTSAQKNPTAFYLCASTGANVLTFGAGSRLTVL.

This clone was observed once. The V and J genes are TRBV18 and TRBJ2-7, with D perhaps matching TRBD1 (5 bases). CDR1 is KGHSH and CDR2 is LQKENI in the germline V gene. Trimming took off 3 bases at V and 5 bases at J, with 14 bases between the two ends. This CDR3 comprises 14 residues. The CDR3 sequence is CASSPIGRVHEQYF. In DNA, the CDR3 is TGTGCCAGCTCACCTATTGGCAGGGTCCACGAGCAGTACTTC.

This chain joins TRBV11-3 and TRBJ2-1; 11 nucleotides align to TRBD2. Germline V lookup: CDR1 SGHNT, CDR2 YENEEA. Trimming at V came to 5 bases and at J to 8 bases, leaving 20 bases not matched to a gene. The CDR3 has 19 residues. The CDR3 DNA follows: TGTGCCAGCAGCCTCAACTCGGGACTAGCGGATACAAGGACGTATGAGCAGTTCTTC. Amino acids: CASSLNSGLADTRTYEQFF.

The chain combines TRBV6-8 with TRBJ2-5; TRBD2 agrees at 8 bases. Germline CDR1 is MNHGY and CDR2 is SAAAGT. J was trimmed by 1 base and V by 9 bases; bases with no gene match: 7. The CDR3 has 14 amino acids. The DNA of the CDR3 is TGTGCCAGTTGTCGCGGGGGGACCCAAGAGACCCAGTACTTC. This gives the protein CASCRGGTQETQYF.

The CDR3 DNA is TGTGCCAGTAGTATAGATCTGACAAGGGGGCAAACAAGGAGGCAGCCCCAGCATTTT. This encodes CASSIDLTRGQTRRQPQHF. The rearrangement uses TRBV19 and TRBJ1-5; 7 nucleotides agree with TRBD1. V was clipped by 0 bases and J by 7 bases; unmatched bases: 18. The CDR3 totals 19 residues. Germline V gives CDR1 LNHDA, CDR2 SQIVND (reference sequence).

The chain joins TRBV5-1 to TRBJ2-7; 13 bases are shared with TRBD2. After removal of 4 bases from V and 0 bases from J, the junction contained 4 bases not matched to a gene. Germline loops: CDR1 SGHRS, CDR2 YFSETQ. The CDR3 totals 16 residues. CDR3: CASSEGLAGSSYEQYF. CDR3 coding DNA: TGCGCCAGCAGCGAGGGACTAGCGGGGTCCTCCTACGAGCAGTACTTC.

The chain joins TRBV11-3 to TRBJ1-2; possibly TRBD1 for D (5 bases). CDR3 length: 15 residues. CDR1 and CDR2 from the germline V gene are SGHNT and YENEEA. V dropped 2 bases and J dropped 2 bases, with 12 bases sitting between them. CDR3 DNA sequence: TGTGCCAGCAGCTTAAATGAGGGGAGCAACTATGGCTACACCTTC. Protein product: CASSLNEGSNYGYTF.

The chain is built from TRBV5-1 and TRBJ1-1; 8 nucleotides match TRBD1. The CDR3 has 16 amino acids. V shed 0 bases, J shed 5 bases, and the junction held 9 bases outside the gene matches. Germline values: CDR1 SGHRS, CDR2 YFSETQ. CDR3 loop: CASSLAGRGRGTEAFF. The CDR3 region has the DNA TGCGCCAGCAGCTTGGCCGGCAGGGGGCGCGGAACTGAAGCTTTCTTT. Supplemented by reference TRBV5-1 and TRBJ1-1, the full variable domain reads KAGVTQTPRYLIKTRGQQVTLSCSPISGHRSVSWYQQTPGQGLQFLFEYFSETQRNKGNFPGRFSGRQFSNSRSEMNVSTLELGDSALYLCASSLAGRGRGTEAFFGQGTRLTVV.

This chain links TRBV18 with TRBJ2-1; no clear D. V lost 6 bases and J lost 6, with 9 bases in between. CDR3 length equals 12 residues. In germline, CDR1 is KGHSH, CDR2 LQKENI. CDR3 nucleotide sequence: TGTGCCAGCTCGCAACAGAGCAATGAGCAGTTCTTC. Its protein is CASSQQSNEQFF.

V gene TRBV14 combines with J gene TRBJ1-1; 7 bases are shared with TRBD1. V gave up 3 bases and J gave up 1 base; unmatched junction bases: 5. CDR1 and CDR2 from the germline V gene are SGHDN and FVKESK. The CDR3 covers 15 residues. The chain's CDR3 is CASSQAAGGNTEAFF. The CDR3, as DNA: TGTGCCAGCAGCCAGGCCGCAGGGGGGAACACTGAAGCTTTCTTT.